The 7 T cell receptor beta chains below were found in one sample sequenced in a study of T cell clones after liver transplantation. Here immunoSEQ multiplex PCR was the method, and the copy in TCRdb shows in-frame clones only, minus some. The sample gives several thousand clones, roughly 85% of which show up once; around 19% is in the top ten. This specimen was CD8+ T cells from blood, taken before liver transplant. The receptors stem from a human donor who received a liver transplant.

The chain links TRBV10-1 to TRBJ1-5; D is perhaps TRBD1 (6 bases). Trimming removed 2 bases from V and 7 bases from J, with 18 bases in between. The CDR3 loop spans 16 amino acids. The V gene's germline CDR1 is WNHNN and CDR2 SYGVQD (reference sequence). CDR3 loop: CASSEKSSGVRQPQHF. For the CDR3, the DNA is TGCGCCAGCAGTGAGAAGTCCTCAGGGGTGAGGCAGCCCCAGCATTTT.

V usage is TRBV6-1 and J usage is TRBJ2-1; D is unresolved. Per germline, CDR1 MNHNS and CDR2 SASEGT. CDR3 length: 13 amino acids. V was pared by 11 bases and J by 5 bases, with 16 bases between. CDR3 loop: CAGIDRTHNEQFF. CDR3 sequence (DNA): TGTGCCGGCATCGACCGGACCCACAATGAGCAGTTCTTC.

This chain joins TRBV4-2 and TRBJ1-1; no clear D. CDR1 and CDR2 from the germline V gene are LGHNA and YNFKEQ. Trimming took 8 bases from V and 1 from J, leaving 11 bases between them. The length of the CDR3 is 13 residues. The CDR3 loop reads CASGLWRNTEAFF. The CDR3, as DNA: TGTGCCAGCGGCCTTTGGAGGAACACTGAAGCTTTCTTT.

A single count supports this clone. The V and J genes are TRBV9 and TRBJ1-5, with TRBD1 as a possible D gene (5 bases). CDR1 is SGDLS and CDR2 is YYNGEE in the germline V gene. This CDR3 region has 14 residues. The V end lost 7 bases, the J end lost 3 bases, and 14 bases lay between the germline ends. As DNA, the CDR3 is TGTGCCAGCGGGGGAGGGTCGGTCAATCAGCCCCAGCATTTT. Protein product: CASGGGSVNQPQHF.

The chain combines TRBV18 with TRBJ1-2, with a possible D match to TRBD1 (6 bases). This CDR3 spans 17 amino acids. Between the trimmed V and J ends, which lost 2 bases and 1 base, there was a span of 17 bases. CDR1 is KGHSH and CDR2 is LQKENI in the germline V gene. The CDR3 bases are TGTGCCAGCTCACCAACAGACAGGTTGGGATTTAACTATGGCTACACCTTC. It codes for CASSPTDRLGFNYGYTF.

This clone has only one observation. This chain links TRBV6-6 with TRBJ2-3; D might be TRBD1 (5 bases). The CDR3 length is 13 residues. Looked up from germline, CDR1 is MNHNY and CDR2 is SVGAGI (reference sequence). Between the trimmed V and J ends, which lost 0 bases and 5 bases, there was a span of 6 bases. This CDR3 is CASSYSGRDTQYF. The CDR3 bases are TGTGCCAGCAGTTACTCGGGGCGAGATACGCAGTATTTT.

J is TRBJ2-7 and V is TRBV5-1; D uncertain. This CDR3 has 11 amino acids. The V gene's germline CDR1 is SGHRS and CDR2 YFSETQ. Trimming took off 0 bases at V and 3 bases at J, with 1 base between the two ends. The CDR3 here is CASSLGYEQYF. The CDR3 region has the DNA TGCGCCAGCAGCTTGGGCTACGAGCAGTACTTC.